Presented here are 31 T cell receptor beta chains from one specimen sequenced in a study of blood T cell repertoires in COVID-19. Data came from immunoSEQ multiplex PCR; TCRdb stores just in-frame clones and leaves some out. The sample has over 120,000 clones; more than 75% are singletons. Sequenced material: PBMCs or T cells enriched from blood (not recorded which). These receptors all come from a man between 60 and 75 years old who had recovered from COVID-19.

This clone has only one observation. The rearrangement uses TRBV13 and TRBJ2-1, with D possibly matching TRBD1 (5 bases). The ends were cut back, 5 bases at V and 4 bases at J, with 9 bases in the middle. Germline assignment: CDR1 PRHDT and CDR2 FYEKMQ (reference sequence). The CDR3 is 13 residues long. The DNA for the CDR3 is TGTGCCAGCAGCGCCGGACATTACAATGAGCAGTTCTTC. This gives the protein CASSAGHYNEQFF.

The chain carries TRBV18 and TRBJ2-4; 7 bases are a match to TRBD1. The V gene's germline CDR1 is KGHSH and CDR2 LQKENI. The CDR3 totals 14 residues. With V trimmed by 5 bases and J by 7 bases, 8 bases remained unmatched. This CDR3 is CASSSYKGANIQYF. In DNA form, the CDR3 reads TGTGCCAGCTCATCCTACAAGGGGGCGAACATTCAGTACTTC.

V is TRBV19 and J is TRBJ1-1, with unresolved D. CDR1 is LNHDA and CDR2 is SQIVND in the germline V gene (reference sequence). This CDR3 is 12 amino acids long. Trimming stripped 5 bases from V and 6 bases from J, with 10 bases between. CDR3 nucleotide sequence: TGTGCCAGTAGTGATAGAGGTGCTGAAGCTTTCTTT. This sequence encodes CASSDRGAEAFF.

The chain employs TRBV10-2 and TRBJ1-1; D not resolved. CDR3 length: 13 amino acids. V was clipped by 7 bases and J by 7 bases, with 16 bases between them. In germline, CDR1 is WSHSY, CDR2 SAAADI. CDR3 coding DNA: TGCGCCAGCACGCAGGAGGCACGCGATGAAGCTTTCTTT. Amino acids: CASTQEARDEAFF.

The chain uses TRBV4-1 and TRBJ2-3; possible D gene TRBD2, 5 bases. CDR1 MGHRA and CDR2 YSYEKL come from the germline V gene. This CDR3 is 14 amino acids long. V was pared by 0 bases and J by 4 bases, with 8 bases between. CDR3 bases: TGCGCCAGCAGCCAAGAGCGGGTCGCAGATACGCAGTATTTT. Its translation is CASSQERVADTQYF.

The V and J genes are TRBV19 and TRBJ1-6; 9 nucleotides agree with TRBD1. The CDR3 totals 13 residues. The V gene's germline CDR1 is LNHDA and CDR2 SQIVND (reference sequence). The V segment lost 9 bases and the J segment 6 bases; nucleotides outside the gene matches: 3. Here the CDR3 DNA reads TGTGCCAGCAGGGACAGGGTTAATTCACCCCTCCACTTT. It encodes CASRDRVNSPLHF.

V is TRBV29-1 and J is TRBJ1-5; unclear D gene. This CDR3 contains 13 residues. The ends were cut back, 4 bases at V and 0 bases at J, with 7 bases in the middle. Germline loops: CDR1 SQVTM, CDR2 ANQGSEA. The CDR3 bases are TGCAGCGTTGCAACATATAGCAATCAGCCCCAGCATTTT. Protein: CSVATYSNQPQHF.

The CDR3 here is CASSVVPGQGTGNTIYF. CDR3 nucleotide sequence: TGTGCCAGCAGCGTAGTACCGGGACAGGGGACCGGAAACACCATATATTTT. This chain links TRBV9 with TRBJ1-3; 10 nucleotides agree with TRBD1. The CDR3 runs to 17 residues. The germline V gene encodes CDR1 SGDLS and CDR2 YYNGEE. V lost 0 bases, J lost 4 bases, and 7 bases stayed unmatched.

V is TRBV3-1 (or the pseudogene TRBV3-2) and J is TRBJ2-2; unclear D gene. V was clipped by 5 bases and J by 6 bases, with 10 bases between them. CDR3 length: 13 residues. Germline V lookup: CDR1 LGHDT, CDR2 YNNKEL (reference sequence). This chain's CDR3 is CASSALRSGELFF. In DNA form, the CDR3 reads TGTGCCAGCAGCGCACTAAGGTCCGGGGAGCTGTTTTTT.

The rearrangement joins TRBV3-1 (or the pseudogene TRBV3-2) to TRBJ1-2, with 8 bases lining up with TRBD1. CDR3 length equals 16 residues. V was clipped by 1 base and J by 4 bases; unmatched bases: 8. CDR1 is LGHDT and CDR2 is YNNKEL in the germline V gene (reference sequence). CDR3 DNA: TGTGCCAGCAGCCAAGGTATCACTGGACAGGGCTATGGCTACACCTTC. It specifies CASSQGITGQGYGYTF.

This clone was observed once. The chain joins TRBV5-1 to TRBJ1-5, with TRBD1 matching over 8 bases. The CDR3 is made up of 15 amino acids. After removal of 4 bases from V and 1 base from J, the junction contained 4 bases not matched to a gene. Per germline, CDR1 SGHRS and CDR2 YFSETQ. CDR3 region: CASSPAGGSNQPQHF. CDR3 nucleotides: TGCGCCAGCAGCCCGGCAGGGGGCAGCAATCAGCCCCAGCATTTT.

This chain links TRBV19 with TRBJ1-5; D gene ambiguous. This CDR3 has 13 amino acids. The germline V gene encodes CDR1 LNHDA and CDR2 SQIVND (reference sequence). Between the trimmed V and J ends, which lost 3 bases and 9 bases, there was a span of 12 bases. CDR3 sequence reads: CASSMAGLGPQHF. For the CDR3, the DNA is TGTGCCAGTAGTATGGCCGGACTCGGGCCCCAGCATTTT.

As to this clone: A much larger clone lies a single base off, so this may be a read error. The chain employs TRBV2 and TRBJ1-6; possibly TRBD1 for D (5 bases). Germline values: CDR1 SNHLY, CDR2 FYNNEI. V lost 3 bases and J 7 bases, leaving 7 bases between the germline ends. CDR3 size: 13 residues. CDR3 protein: CASSDRENSPLHF. The CDR3, as DNA: TGTGCCAGCAGTGACAGGGAAAATTCACCCCTCCACTTT.

The chain links TRBV4-2 to TRBJ2-5, with TRBD2 matching 9 bases. CDR1 is LGHNA, CDR2 YNFKEQ, per germline. V was pared by 0 bases and J by 2 bases, with 10 bases of the junction left unmatched. The CDR3 has 18 amino acids. The CDR3 bases are TGTGCCAGCAGCCAAGAAGGTGTAGGAGCGGGGGGACAAGAGACCCAGTACTTC. Protein: CASSQEGVGAGGQETQYF.

V and J are TRBV14 and TRBJ2-7; 7 bases fit TRBD2. CDR3 length: 15 amino acids. CDR1 and CDR2 (germline): SGHDN, FVKESK. Trimming took 4 bases from V and 5 from J; bases not matched to a gene: 11. The CDR3 here is CASSRSGAGRDEQYF. The CDR3 DNA is TGTGCCAGCAGCCGAAGTGGAGCGGGAAGGGACGAGCAGTACTTC. Supplemented by reference TRBV14 and TRBJ2-7, the full variable domain reads EAGVTQFPSHSVIEKGQTVTLRCDPISGHDNLYWYRRVMGKEIKFLLHFVKESKQDESGMPNNRFLAERTGGTYSTLKVQPAELEDSGVYFCASSRSGAGRDEQYFGPGTRLTVT.

V and J are TRBV5-5 and TRBJ1-5, with D maybe TRBD1 (5 bases). Between the trimmed V and J ends, which lost 4 bases and 6 bases, there was a span of 14 bases. Germline-derived CDR1 and CDR2 are SGHKS and YYEKEE (reference sequence). The CDR3 has 14 residues. DNA of the CDR3: TGTGCCAGCAGCCTAAACCCAGGGTTTCAGCCCCAGCATTTT. This translates into CASSLNPGFQPQHF.

This rearrangement joins TRBV4-1 to TRBJ2-2; 9 bases line up with TRBD2. J lost 2 bases, V lost 4 bases, and 8 bases had no gene match. Germline V gene data show CDR1 as MGHRA and CDR2 as YSYEKL. The CDR3 sequence is 17 residues long. The chain's CDR3 is CASSPQGAGGNTGELFF. CDR3 coding DNA: TGCGCCAGCAGCCCCCAAGGAGCGGGGGGAAACACCGGGGAGCTGTTTTTT.

The chain employs TRBV6-5 and TRBJ2-7, with D hard to call. CDR1 is MNHEY, CDR2 SVGAGI, per germline. Trimming cost V 6 bases and J 6 bases, with 9 bases left between them. CDR3 size: 11 residues. The CDR3 DNA reads as TGTGCCAGCAGGTCGTCCGGCGAGCAGTACTTC. Amino acid sequence: CASRSSGEQYF.

The chain combines TRBV15 with TRBJ2-7; D uncertain. The germline V gene has CDR1 LNHNV and CDR2 YYDKDF (reference sequence). Trimming removed 0 bases from V and 1 base from J, with 7 bases in between. The CDR3 runs to 14 residues. CDR3 region: CATSRDFGSYEQYF. Written as DNA, the CDR3 is TGTGCCACCAGCAGAGATTTCGGGTCCTACGAGCAGTACTTC.

The chain uses TRBV18 and TRBJ2-5; the D is unclear. Trimming removed 1 base at V and 3 bases at J, with 6 bases between. Germline-derived CDR1 and CDR2 are KGHSH and LQKENI. This CDR3 comprises 13 residues. The CDR3 here is CASSPRQKETQYF. CDR3 DNA: TGTGCCAGCTCACCACGGCAGAAAGAGACCCAGTACTTC.

V is TRBV10-1 and J is TRBJ2-1; 7 bases map to TRBD2. The CDR3 length is 13 residues. The germline gives CDR1 WNHNN, CDR2 SYGVQD (reference sequence). V gave up 6 bases and J gave up 5 bases; unmatched junction bases: 4. The CDR3 bases are TGCGCCAGCAGGGGGGGGTCTAACAATGAGCAGTTCTTC. This encodes CASRGGSNNEQFF.

The rearrangement links TRBV12-3 or TRBV12-4 to TRBJ2-2; D remains unclear. There are 13 residues in the CDR3. Trimming took 6 bases from V and 2 from J, leaving 7 bases between them. This CDR3 reads CASSPLNTGELFF. For the CDR3, the DNA is TGTGCCAGCAGCCCTCTAAACACCGGGGAGCTGTTTTTT.

The V call is TRBV5-4, the J call TRBJ1-2, with D hard to call. Trimming stripped 0 bases from V and 5 bases from J, with 8 bases between. The CDR3 spans 13 residues. In germline, CDR1 is SGHNT, CDR2 YYREEE (reference sequence). CDR3 in DNA: TGTGCCAGCAGCTTGGTTGGGCCATATGGCTACACCTTC. As protein: CASSLVGPYGYTF.

The chain employs TRBV29-1 and TRBJ2-1, with 9 bases lining up with TRBD1. Germline V lookup: CDR1 SQVTM, CDR2 ANQGSEA. J was trimmed by 9 bases and V by 4 bases; bases with no gene match: 7. This CDR3 contains 13 residues. CDR3 in DNA: TGCAGCGTTGTCCCGGGACAGGGCGGTGAGCAGTTCTTC. Protein sequence: CSVVPGQGGEQFF.

This clone was counted a single time. As DNA, the CDR3 is TGTGCCATCAGTGCTCCTAATAATTCACCCCTCCACTTT. It yields the protein CAISAPNNSPLHF. The chain is built from TRBV10-3 and TRBJ1-6; D gene uncertain. V lost 4 bases and J lost 5, with 6 bases in between. The germline V gene encodes CDR1 ENHRY and CDR2 SYGVKD. The CDR3 totals 13 residues.

The V gene is TRBV3-1 (or the pseudogene TRBV3-2), the J gene TRBJ2-1; the D gene is possibly TRBD2 (5 bases). V lost 0 bases and J lost 8, with 8 bases in between. This CDR3 comprises 13 residues. CDR1 is LGHDT and CDR2 is YNNKEL in the germline V gene (reference sequence). CDR3 loop: CASSQDLEDEQFF. The DNA of the CDR3 is TGTGCCAGCAGCCAAGATTTGGAGGATGAGCAGTTCTTC.

The rearrangement links TRBV12-5 to TRBJ1-1; D remains unclear. Trimming removed 3 bases from V and 0 bases from J, with 11 bases in between. The CDR3 runs 15 residues. From germline, CDR1 is LGHNT and CDR2 FRNRAP. CDR3 protein: CASGFGGLMNTEAFF. CDR3 DNA sequence: TGTGCTAGTGGTTTCGGCGGGCTGATGAACACTGAAGCTTTCTTT.

The CDR3 sequence is CASSEFGQPNEKLFF. The CDR3 bases are TGTGCCAGCAGTGAATTCGGACAGCCGAATGAAAAACTGTTTTTT. This rearrangement joins TRBV2 to TRBJ1-4; possibly TRBD1 for D (6 bases). The CDR3 consists of 15 residues. The V end lost 2 bases, the J end lost 5 bases, and 12 bases lay between the germline ends. Germline CDR1 is SNHLY and CDR2 is FYNNEI.

In its sample, this clone was seen a few times. The chain couples TRBV28 to TRBJ1-5, with 7 positions matching TRBD1. Trimming cost V 5 bases and J 7 bases; bases outside gene matches: 11. The V gene's germline CDR1 is MDHEN and CDR2 SYDVKM. The CDR3 is 15 residues long. CDR3 coding DNA: TGTGCCAGCAGTCCATCCCTTGGACAGGAGCAGCCCCAGCATTTT. Protein: CASSPSLGQEQPQHF. The full variable domain, its missing parts supplied by reference TRBV28 and TRBJ1-5, is DVKVTQSSRYLVKRTGEKVFLECVQDMDHENMFWYRQDPGLGLRLIYFSYDVKMKEKGDIPEGYSVSREKKERFSLILESASTNQTSMYLCASSPSLGQEQPQHFGDGTRLSIL.

V and J are TRBV6-6 and TRBJ1-1; D call uncertain. Trimming shortened V by 4 bases and J by 4 bases, and 13 bases separated the two germline ends. The CDR3 loop spans 14 amino acids. Germline V gives CDR1 MNHNY, CDR2 SVGAGI (reference sequence). CDR3 protein: CASSSTAVGTEAFF. The CDR3 bases are TGTGCCAGCAGTTCCACGGCGGTAGGCACTGAAGCTTTCTTT.

The chain recombines TRBV7-8 with TRBJ2-1, with D possibly being TRBD2 (6 bases). Trimming left V 4 bases short and J 9 bases short, with 13 bases between. Germline assignment: CDR1 SGHVS and CDR2 FQNEAQ. The CDR3 runs to 13 residues. CDR3 in DNA: TGTGCCAGCAGCTCGGTTCGGGGGATTGAGCAGTTCTTC. Encoded protein: CASSSVRGIEQFF. The variable domain in full, completed from reference TRBV7-8 and TRBJ2-1, reads GAGVSQSPRYKVAKRGQDVALRCDPISGHVSLFWYQQALGQGPEFLTYFQNEAQLDKSGLPSDRFFAERPEGSVSTLKIQRTQQEDSAVYLCASSSVRGIEQFFGPGTRLTVL.